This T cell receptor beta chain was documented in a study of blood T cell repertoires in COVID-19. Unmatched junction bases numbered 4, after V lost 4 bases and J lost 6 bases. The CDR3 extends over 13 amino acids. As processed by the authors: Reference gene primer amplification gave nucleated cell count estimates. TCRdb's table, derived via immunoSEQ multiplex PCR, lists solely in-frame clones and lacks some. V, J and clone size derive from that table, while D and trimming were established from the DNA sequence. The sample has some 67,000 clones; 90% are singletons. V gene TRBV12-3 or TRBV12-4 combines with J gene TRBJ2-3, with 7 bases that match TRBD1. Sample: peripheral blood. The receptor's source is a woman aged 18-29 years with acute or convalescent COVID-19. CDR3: CASSSTRGDTQYF. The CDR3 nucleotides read TGTGCCAGCAGTTCTACCAGGGGGGATACGCAGTATTTT.